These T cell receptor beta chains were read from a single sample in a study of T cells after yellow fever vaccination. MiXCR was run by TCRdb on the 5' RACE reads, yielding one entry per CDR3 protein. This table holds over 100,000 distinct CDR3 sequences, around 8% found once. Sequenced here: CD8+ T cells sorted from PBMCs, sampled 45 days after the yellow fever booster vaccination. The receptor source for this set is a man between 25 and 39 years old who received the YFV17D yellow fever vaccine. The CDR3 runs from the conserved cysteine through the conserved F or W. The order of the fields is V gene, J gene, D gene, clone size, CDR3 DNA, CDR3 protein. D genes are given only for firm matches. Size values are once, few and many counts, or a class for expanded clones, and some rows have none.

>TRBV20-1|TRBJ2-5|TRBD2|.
TGCAGTGCCGAGAGGACTAGCGGGCCTCTGGAGACCCAGTACTTC
CSAERTSGPLETQYF
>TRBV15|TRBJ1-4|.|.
TGTGCCACCAGCATCGACCGGGGCACTAATGAAAAACTGTTTTTT
CATSIDRGTNEKLFF
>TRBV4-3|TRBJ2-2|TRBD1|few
TGCGCCAGCAGCCCCCCCGCAGGGGGTAACACCGGGGAGCTGTTTTTT
CASSPPAGGNTGELFF
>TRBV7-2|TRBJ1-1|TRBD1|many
TGTGCCAGCAGCTTGGCAGGACAGGGGGTTACTGAAGCTTTCTTT
CASSLAGQGVTEAFF
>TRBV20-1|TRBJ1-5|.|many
TGCAGTGCTAGAGAGGGAGATAGCAATCAGCCCCAGCATTTT
CSAREGDSNQPQHF
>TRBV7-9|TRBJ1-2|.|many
TGTGCCATCCTCGAGTATGGCTACACCTTC
CAILEYGYTF
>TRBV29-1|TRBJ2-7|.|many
TGCAGCATCAGGCTGGGGAAATACTACGAGCAGTACTTC
CSIRLGKYYEQYF
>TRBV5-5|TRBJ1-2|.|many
TGTGCCAGCAGCTTGGAGACAGGAGGCTCCGATTATGGCTACACCTTC
CASSLETGGSDYGYTF
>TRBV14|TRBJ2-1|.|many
TGTGCCAGCAGCCAGACGGGACTGGGGCAGTTGGAGCAGTTCTTC
CASSQTGLGQLEQFF
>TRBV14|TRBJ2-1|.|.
TGTGCCAGCAGCCAAGGGGGTGGAGGGGTTTACAATGAGCAGTTCTTC
CASSQGGGGVYNEQFF
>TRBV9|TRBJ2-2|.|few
TGTGCCAGCAGCCCCTCGGCCGGGGAGCTGTTTTTT
CASSPSAGELFF
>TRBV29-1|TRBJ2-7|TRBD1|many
TGCAGCGTTGAATGGACCGGGACAGCCTCCTACGAGCAGTACTTC
CSVEWTGTASYEQYF
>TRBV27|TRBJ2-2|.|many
TGTGCCAGCAGCCCGTCGGTTGGGTTCACCGGGGAGCTGTTTTTT
CASSPSVGFTGELFF
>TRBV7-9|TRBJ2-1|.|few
TGTGCCAGCACCCCAGTTGGGCGGCGCGACTACAATGAGCAGTTCTTC
CASTPVGRRDYNEQFF